This TCR beta chain emerged from a study of control samples from healthy donors and cancer patients. The method was immunoSEQ multiplex PCR; TCRdb's version includes in-frame clones alone and lacks a portion of them. The sample comprises tens of thousands of clones, roughly 80% of which are singletons, and over 9% rests with the top ten. Trimming stripped 0 bases from V and 3 bases from J, with 12 bases between. CDR1 is MNHNS and CDR2 is SASEGT in the germline V gene. The CDR3 is 15 amino acids. This clone was found once. The sample consisted of blood. This rearrangement joins TRBV6-1 to TRBJ2-7; D possibly corresponds to TRBD2 (6 bases). This clonotype was sampled from a man aged 65 to 79 in good health. The CDR3 here is CASSEASGEYYEQYF. The CDR3 coding sequence is TGTGCCAGCAGTGAAGCCTCGGGGGAGTACTACGAGCAGTACTTC.